This T cell receptor (beta chain) was recovered during a study of neurological immune-mediated disorders. The starting material, 2 million PBMCs stored at -80 C, gave rise to the unsorted libraries. CDR1 DFQATT and CDR2 SNEGSKA come from the germline V gene (reference sequence). This CDR3 is 13 amino acids long. A single record per CDR3 protein comes from TCRdb applying MiXCR to the 5' RACE reads. Of more than 13,000 distinct CDR3 sequences in the sample, 8% to 13% were seen once. This clonotype showed up many times. One end of the junction is discordant with germline, which a read error may explain. V is TRBV20-1 and J is TRBJ2-7, with 10 bases that match TRBD2. This receptor was taken from a woman between 35 and 50 years old in good health. The material sequenced was PBMCs. CDR3 sequence (DNA): TGCAGTGCTAGTAAAGCGGGAGGGGGGCTCACGAAATTC. Translated, it gives CSASKAGGGLTKF.